The clone carrying this TCR beta chain was counted many times. Its antigen is as yet unknown. This sample was taken from a study of T cells in Graves' hyperthyroidism and ophthalmopathy. Findings of the study overall: Most thyroid clonotypes that were expanded above 0.001 also turned up in blood.

These patients, aged 18 to 65, had recently diagnosed hyperthyroidism lasting under 2 months. The study excluded patients with uncontrolled infection, other autoimmune disease, pregnancy or lactation. The investigators amplified TCR beta CDR3 regions from RNA transcripts. Researchers ran a first-round RT-PCR on the TCR CDR3 using the HTBI primer set. MiXCR, run by TCRdb on the multiplex PCR reads, gives a single entry per CDR3 protein. The table records about 320,000 distinct CDR3 sequences, 16% of them present only once. Germline V lookup: CDR1 MNHNS, CDR2 SASEGT. Trimming cost V 4 bases and J 0 bases, with 13 bases left between them. This CDR3 is built from 15 residues.

The sequencing sample was made of blood. The chain carries TRBV6-1 and TRBJ2-7; the D gene is possibly TRBD2 (5 bases). This clonotype originated in a young man with Graves' hyperthyroidism. CDR3 in DNA: TGTGCCAGCAGTGGGTTACGAGCGGCCTCCTACGAGCAGTACTTC. This codes for CASSGLRAASYEQYF.